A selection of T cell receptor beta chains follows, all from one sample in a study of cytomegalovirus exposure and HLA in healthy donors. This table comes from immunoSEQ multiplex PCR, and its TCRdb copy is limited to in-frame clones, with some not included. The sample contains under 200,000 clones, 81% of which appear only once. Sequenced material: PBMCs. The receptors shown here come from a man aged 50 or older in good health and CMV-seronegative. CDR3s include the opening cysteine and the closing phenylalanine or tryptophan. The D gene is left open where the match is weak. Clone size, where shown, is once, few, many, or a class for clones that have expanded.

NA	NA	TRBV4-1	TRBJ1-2	CASSQVNRATNYGYTF	TGCGCCAGCAGCCAAGTTAACAGGGCGACAAACTATGGCTACACCTTC
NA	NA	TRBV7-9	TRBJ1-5	CASSITGREPQHF	TGTGCCAGCAGCATCACAGGGAGGGAGCCCCAGCATTTT
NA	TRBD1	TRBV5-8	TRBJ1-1	CASSRIRKGAETRMNTEAFF	TGTGCCAGCAGCAGGATAAGAAAGGGGGCCGAGACTCGCATGAACACTGAAGCTTTCTTT
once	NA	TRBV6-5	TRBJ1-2	CASSRRSEGYTF	TGTGCCAGCAGTCGCCGGAGTGAGGGCTACACCTTC
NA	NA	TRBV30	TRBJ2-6	CAWAGYSGANVLTF	TGTGCCTGGGCGGGTTACTCTGGGGCCAACGTCCTGACTTTC
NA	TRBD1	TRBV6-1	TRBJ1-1	CASWDRTGVFLRAFF	TGTGCCAGCTGGGATAGGACAGGGGTATTTTTGCGGGCTTTCTTT
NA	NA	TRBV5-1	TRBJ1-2	CASSLGGNNYGYTF	TGCGCCAGCAGCTTGGGGGGCAATAACTATGGCTACACCTTC
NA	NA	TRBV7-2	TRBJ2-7	CASSYGQNEQYF	TGTGCCAGCAGCTACGGACAGAACGAGCAGTACTTC
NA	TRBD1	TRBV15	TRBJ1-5	CATSIDRGSNQPQHF	TGTGCCACCAGCATCGACAGGGGTAGCAATCAGCCCCAGCATTTT
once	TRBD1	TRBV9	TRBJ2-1	CASSTPQGIGNEQFF	TGTGCCAGCAGCACCCCACAGGGGATCGGCAATGAGCAGTTCTTC
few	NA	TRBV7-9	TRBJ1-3	CASSKTAGNTIYF	TGTGCCAGCAGTAAGACAGCTGGAAACACCATATATTTT
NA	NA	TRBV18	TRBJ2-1	CASSRLSPRGSYNEQFF	TGTGCCAGCTCCCGACTTTCGCCGCGGGGCTCCTACAATGAGCAGTTCTTC
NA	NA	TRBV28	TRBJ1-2	CASTSPGNGYTF	TGTGCCAGCACCTCCCCCGGGAATGGCTACACCTTC
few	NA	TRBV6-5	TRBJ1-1	CASSPVTETGEAFF	TGTGCCAGCAGTCCCGTGACAGAGACCGGTGAAGCTTTCTTT